These 13 T cell receptor beta chains were all obtained from the same sample, sequenced in a study of T cells in Graves' hyperthyroidism and ophthalmopathy. Amplified regions were TCR beta CDR3 sequences from RNA transcripts. The HTBI set primed first-round TCR CDR3 RT-PCR. TCRdb analysed the multiplex PCR reads with MiXCR anew, one entry per CDR3 protein. The sample shows about 840,000 distinct CDR3 sequences, around 38% of them seen only once. The sequencing sample was made of blood. Receptors originate from a man between 18 and 35 years old with Graves' hyperthyroidism.

V and J are TRBV10-3 and TRBJ1-2; D not resolved. CDR3 length: 14 amino acids. Per the germline V gene, CDR1 is ENHRY and CDR2 is SYGVKD. Trimming shortened V by 0 bases and J by 5 bases, and 10 bases separated the two germline ends. The CDR3 bases are TGTGCCATCAGTGAGTCTAGCAGTTCTTATGGCTACACCTTC. Translated: CAISESSSSYGYTF.

The chain employs TRBV19 and TRBJ2-2; 11 positions match TRBD2. Germline-derived CDR1 and CDR2 are LNHDA and SQIVND (reference sequence). The CDR3 length is 16 residues. The junction had 8 bases not matched to a gene; V was cut back by 10 bases and J by 1 base. In DNA, the CDR3 is TGTGCCACTACTCCGGGACTAGCGGAGAACACCGGGGAGCTGTTTTTT. It specifies CATTPGLAENTGELFF.

This clonotype was seen more than once but under ten times. The V and J genes are TRBV12-3 or TRBV12-4 and TRBJ2-7; no definite D call. The CDR3 is 14 amino acids. V gave up 3 bases and J gave up 2 bases, with 11 bases separating them. The chain's CDR3 is CASSFYTPTYEQYF. The DNA of the CDR3 is TGTGCCAGCAGTTTCTATACGCCTACCTACGAGCAGTACTTC.

Comment on this clonotype: One end of the junction fails to match germline, which may point to a read error. The rearrangement links TRBV7-9 to TRBJ1-2; D ambiguous. Germline V gene data show CDR1 as SEHNR and CDR2 as FQNEAQ (reference sequence). CDR3 length equals 15 residues. In DNA form, the CDR3 reads TGTGCCAGCAGCCCCCTTGGAGCAGGCCCCTATGGCTACATCTTC. It is translated as CASSPLGAGPYGYIF.

Ten or more counts support this clonotype. The chain carries TRBV5-6 and TRBJ1-6; D not certain. Germline V CDR1 and CDR2: SGHDT, YYEEEE. The CDR3 is made up of 14 amino acids. V dropped 1 base and J dropped 10 bases, with 12 bases sitting between them. The CDR3 here is CASSLSGVGSPLHF. The CDR3 coding sequence is TGTGCCAGCAGCTTGTCTGGGGTGGGATCACCCCTCCACTTT.

The chain recombines TRBV9 with TRBJ1-1; 7 positions agree with TRBD1. CDR3 length equals 14 residues. Trimming took 0 bases from V and 4 from J; bases not matched to a gene: 3. Germline V gene sequence: CDR1 SGDLS, CDR2 YYNGEE. This CDR3 is CASSVGGGTTEAFF. The CDR3 DNA is TGTGCCAGCAGCGTAGGAGGGGGCACCACTGAAGCTTTCTTT. The full variable domain, rest sourced from reference TRBV9 and TRBJ1-1, is DSGVTQTPKHLITATGQRVTLRCSPRSGDLSVYWYQQSLDQGLQFLIQYYNGEERAKGNILERFSAQQFPDLHSELNLSSLELGDSALYFCASSVGGGTTEAFFGQGTRLTVV.

V is TRBV25-1 and J is TRBJ2-7; 11 nucleotides match TRBD2. CDR1 MGHDK and CDR2 SYGVNS come from the germline V gene. The CDR3 is 15 amino acids. The ends lost 10 bases at V and 2 bases at J; junction bases unmatched: 10. The CDR3, as DNA: TGTGCCACCAGGAAATTAGCGGGAGGGCCCTACGAGCAGTACTTC. This sequence encodes CATRKLAGGPYEQYF.

In this sample, this clonotype turned up many times. The J gene is TRBJ1-1, the V gene TRBV10-3, with D perhaps TRBD1 (5 bases). Trimming took 7 bases from V and 1 from J, leaving 19 bases between them. The germline CDR1 and CDR2 sequences are ENHRY and SYGVKD. This CDR3 has 16 residues. The CDR3 DNA reads TGTGCCATCAAGGAGAGGGGAGTAATGGCGAACACTGAAGCTTTCTTT. It translates to CAIKERGVMANTEAFF.

This clonotype was found many times. The rearrangement uses TRBV10-3 and TRBJ1-2; 7 bases match TRBD1. The CDR3 spans 15 residues. Germline trimming cut 3 bases from V and 4 bases from J; bases unmatched to any gene: 8. Germline lookup yields CDR1 ENHRY and CDR2 SYGVKD. The DNA of the CDR3 is TGTGCCATCAGTGAAAAAGGGGGCGAGGGCTATGGCTACACCTTC. It translates to CAISEKGGEGYGYTF.

This clonotype has just a few counts. The CDR3 loop is CASSLGEFTEAFF. The CDR3 region has the DNA TGTGCCAGCAGTTTGGGCGAGTTCACTGAAGCTTTCTTT. J is TRBJ1-1 and V is TRBV27, with no clear D. In germline, CDR1 is MNHEY, CDR2 SMNVEV (reference sequence). V lost 3 bases to trimming and J lost 4 bases, with 9 bases between them. The CDR3 length is 13 residues.

This clonotype has just a few counts. The chain recombines TRBV5-1 with TRBJ2-5, with D possibly matching TRBD1 (5 bases). This CDR3 has 14 amino acids. Germline CDR1 SGHRS, CDR2 YFSETQ. Deletions cut 0 bases from V and 4 bases from J, with 10 bases between. DNA of the CDR3: TGCGCCAGCAGCTTGGATACAGGAGTAGAGACCCAGTACTTC. Amino acid sequence: CASSLDTGVETQYF.

In regard to this clonotype: A read error may explain this, as a much larger clone is one base away. The chain combines TRBV12-3 or TRBV12-4 with TRBJ2-7; D is perhaps TRBD2 (5 bases). The CDR3 totals 13 residues. The germline V and J ends were trimmed by 6 bases and 2 bases, with 11 bases remaining between them. The CDR3: CASSRGLPYEQYF. The CDR3 DNA sequence: TGTGCCAGCAGCCGCGGACTCCCCTACGAGCAGTACTTC.

This clonotype was seen only a few times. This chain links TRBV29-1 with TRBJ1-3; D unclear. The CDR3 spans 12 residues. Germline loops: CDR1 SQVTM, CDR2 ANQGSEA. V lost 4 bases and J lost 0, with 4 bases in between. Here the CDR3 reads CSVADSGNTIYF. DNA of the CDR3: TGCAGCGTTGCAGACTCTGGAAACACCATATATTTT.